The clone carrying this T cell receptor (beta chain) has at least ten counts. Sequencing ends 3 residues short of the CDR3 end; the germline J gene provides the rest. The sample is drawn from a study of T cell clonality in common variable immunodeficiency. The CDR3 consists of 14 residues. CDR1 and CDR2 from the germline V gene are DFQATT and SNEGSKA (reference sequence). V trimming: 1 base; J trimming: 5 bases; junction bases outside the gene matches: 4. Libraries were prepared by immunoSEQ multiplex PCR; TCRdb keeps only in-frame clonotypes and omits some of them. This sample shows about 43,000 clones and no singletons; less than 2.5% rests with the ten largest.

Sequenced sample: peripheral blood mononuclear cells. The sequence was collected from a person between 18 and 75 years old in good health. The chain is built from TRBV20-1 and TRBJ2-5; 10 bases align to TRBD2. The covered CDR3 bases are TGCAGTGCTAGAGGACTAGCGGGCGGGGAGACC. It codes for CSARGLAGGET. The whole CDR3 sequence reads CSARGLAGGETQYF.